This TCR beta chain was captured by sequencing in a study of HIV-infected children after antiretroviral therapy interruption. A 3' RACE protocol on RNA, with unique molecular identifiers, produced the TCR library. A single record per CDR3 protein comes from TCRdb applying MiXCR to the 3' RACE reads. The sample has some 40,000 distinct CDR3 sequences, less than 8.5% seen once; the top ten hold more than 0.95%. Treatment here: PENTA 11 planned treatment interruption arm or continuous ART arm. Germline-derived CDR1 and CDR2 are SGHAT and FQNNGV. The CDR3 has 10 amino acids. V lost 8 bases and J 7 bases, leaving 8 bases between the germline ends.

V gene TRBV11-2 combines with J gene TRBJ1-1; no reliable D call. The specimen comprised CD45RA+ CD4+ T cells from PBMCs, pooled from several time points, sampled from a donor given antiretroviral therapy, either interrupted or continuous. The subset denotes: naive CD4+ CD45RA+ CD45RO- T cells. This TCR came from a pool of human donors with HIV. The CDR3 DNA is TGTGCCAGCGGAATCAATGAAGCTTTCTTT. Its translation is CASGINEAFF.